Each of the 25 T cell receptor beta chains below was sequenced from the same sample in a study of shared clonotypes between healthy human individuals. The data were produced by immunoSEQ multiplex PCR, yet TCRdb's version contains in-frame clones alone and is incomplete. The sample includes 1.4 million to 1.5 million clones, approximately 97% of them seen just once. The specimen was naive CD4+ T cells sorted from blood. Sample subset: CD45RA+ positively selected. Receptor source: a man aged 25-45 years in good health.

The CDR3 reads CASSQSDRVINTEAFF. CDR3 bases: TGCGCCAGCAGTCAATCGGACAGAGTTATTAACACTGAAGCTTTCTTT. The rearrangement joins TRBV23-1 to TRBJ1-1; maybe TRBD1 (6 bases). TRBV23-1 is flagged as an ORF with uncertain function. Between the trimmed V and J ends, which lost 0 bases and 2 bases, there was a span of 13 bases. The CDR3 has 16 residues.

The CDR3 here is CASGWQGSEQYF. CDR3 nucleotides: TGTGCCAGCGGATGGCAGGGATCCGAGCAGTACTTC. The chain recombines TRBV6-5 with TRBJ2-7; D possibly corresponds to TRBD1 (5 bases). Germline V lookup: CDR1 MNHEY, CDR2 SVGAGI. The CDR3 covers 12 residues. V gave up 8 bases and J gave up 6 bases, with 14 bases separating them.

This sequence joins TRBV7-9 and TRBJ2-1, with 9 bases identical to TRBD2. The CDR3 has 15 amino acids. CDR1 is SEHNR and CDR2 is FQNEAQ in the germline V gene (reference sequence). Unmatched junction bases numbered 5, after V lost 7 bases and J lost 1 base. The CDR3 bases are TGTGCCAGCACCGGTAGCGGGAGTTCCTACAATGAGCAGTTCTTC. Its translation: CASTGSGSSYNEQFF.

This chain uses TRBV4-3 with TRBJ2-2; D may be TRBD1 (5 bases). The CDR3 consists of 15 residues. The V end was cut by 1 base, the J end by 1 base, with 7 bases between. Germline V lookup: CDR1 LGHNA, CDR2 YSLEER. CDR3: CASSQGTLNTGELFF. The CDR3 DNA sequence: TGCGCCAGCAGCCAAGGGACACTGAACACCGGGGAGCTGTTTTTT.

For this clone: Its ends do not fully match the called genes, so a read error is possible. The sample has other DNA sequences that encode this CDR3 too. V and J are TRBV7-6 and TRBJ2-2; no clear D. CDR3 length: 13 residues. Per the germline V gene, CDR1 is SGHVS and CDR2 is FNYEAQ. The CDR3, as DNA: TGTGCCAGCAGTTTAGGCAACACCGGGGAGCTGTTTTTT. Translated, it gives CASSLGNTGELFF. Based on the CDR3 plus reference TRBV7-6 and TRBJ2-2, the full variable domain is GAGVSQSPRYKVTKRGQDVALRCDPISGHVSLYWYRQALGQGPEFLTYFNYEAQQDKSGLPNDRFSAERPEGSISTLTIQRTEQRDSAMYRCASSLGNTGELFFGEGSRLTVL.

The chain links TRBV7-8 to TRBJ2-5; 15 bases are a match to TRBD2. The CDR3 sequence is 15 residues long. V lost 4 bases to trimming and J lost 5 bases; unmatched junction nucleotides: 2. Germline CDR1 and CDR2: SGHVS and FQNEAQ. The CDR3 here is CASSWGLAGGETQYF. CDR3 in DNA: TGTGCCAGCAGCTGGGGACTAGCGGGAGGTGAGACCCAGTACTTC.

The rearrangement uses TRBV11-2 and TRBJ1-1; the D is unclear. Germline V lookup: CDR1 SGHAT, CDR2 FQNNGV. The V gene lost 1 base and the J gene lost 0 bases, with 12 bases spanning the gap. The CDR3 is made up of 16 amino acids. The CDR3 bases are TGTGCCAGCAGCTTAGCCCAGATAGCCATGAACACTGAAGCTTTCTTT. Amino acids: CASSLAQIAMNTEAFF.

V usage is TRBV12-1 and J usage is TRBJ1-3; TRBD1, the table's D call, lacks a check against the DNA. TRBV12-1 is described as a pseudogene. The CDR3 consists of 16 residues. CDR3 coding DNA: TGTGCCAGCAGCTACCCACAGGGCTTCTCTGGAAACACCATATATTTT. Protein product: CASSYPQGFSGNTIYF.

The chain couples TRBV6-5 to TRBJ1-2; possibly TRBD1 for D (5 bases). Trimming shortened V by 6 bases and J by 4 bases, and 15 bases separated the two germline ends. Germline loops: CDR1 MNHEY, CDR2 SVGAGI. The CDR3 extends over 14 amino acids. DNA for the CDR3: TGTGCCAGCAGGGGTTCCGGGGGAGGCTATGGCTACACCTTC. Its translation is CASRGSGGGYGYTF.

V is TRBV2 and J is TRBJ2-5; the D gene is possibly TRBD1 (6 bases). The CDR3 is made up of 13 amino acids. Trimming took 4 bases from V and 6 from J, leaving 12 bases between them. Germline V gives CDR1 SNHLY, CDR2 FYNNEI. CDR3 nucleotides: TGTGCCAGCAGTGGGCCAGGGGAAAAGACCCAGTACTTC. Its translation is CASSGPGEKTQYF.

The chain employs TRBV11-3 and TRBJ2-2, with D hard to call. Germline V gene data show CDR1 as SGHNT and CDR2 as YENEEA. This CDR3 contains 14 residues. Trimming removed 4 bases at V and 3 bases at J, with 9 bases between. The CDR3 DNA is TGTGCCAGCAGCTCGTGGCAGTACACCGGGGAGCTGTTTTTT. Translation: CASSSWQYTGELFF.

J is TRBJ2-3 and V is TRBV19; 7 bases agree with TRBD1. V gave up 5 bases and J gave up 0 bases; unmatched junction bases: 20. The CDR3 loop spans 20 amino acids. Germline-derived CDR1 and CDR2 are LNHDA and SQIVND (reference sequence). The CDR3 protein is CASSPKNLGWQGVSTDTQYF. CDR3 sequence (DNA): TGTGCCAGTAGTCCGAAAAACCTGGGATGGCAGGGGGTAAGCACAGATACGCAGTATTTT.

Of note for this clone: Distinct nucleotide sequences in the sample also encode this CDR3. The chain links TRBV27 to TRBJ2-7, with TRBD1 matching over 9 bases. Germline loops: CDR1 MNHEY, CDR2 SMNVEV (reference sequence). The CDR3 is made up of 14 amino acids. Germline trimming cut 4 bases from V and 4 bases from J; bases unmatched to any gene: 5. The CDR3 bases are TGTGCCAGCAGTTCCCCGGACAGGGGATACGAGCAGTACTTC. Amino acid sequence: CASSSPDRGYEQYF.

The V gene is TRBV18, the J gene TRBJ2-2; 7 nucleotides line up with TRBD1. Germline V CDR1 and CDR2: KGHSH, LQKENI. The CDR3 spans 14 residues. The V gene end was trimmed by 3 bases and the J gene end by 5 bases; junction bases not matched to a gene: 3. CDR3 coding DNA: TGTGCCAGCTCACCCGGACAGGCGACCGGGGAGCTGTTTTTT. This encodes CASSPGQATGELFF.

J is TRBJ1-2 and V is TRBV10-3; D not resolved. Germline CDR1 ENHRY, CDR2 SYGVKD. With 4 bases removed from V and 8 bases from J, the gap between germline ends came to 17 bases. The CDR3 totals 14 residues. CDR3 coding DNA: TGTGCCATCAGTGGTGTTACTCACCACGGGGGCTACACCTTC. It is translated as CAISGVTHHGGYTF.

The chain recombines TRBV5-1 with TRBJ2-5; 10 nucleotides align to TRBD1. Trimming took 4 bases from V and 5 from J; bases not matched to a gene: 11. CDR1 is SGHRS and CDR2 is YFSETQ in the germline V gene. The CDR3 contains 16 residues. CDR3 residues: CASSVRDRGDEETQYF. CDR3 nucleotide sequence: TGCGCCAGCAGCGTACGGGACAGGGGTGATGAGGAGACCCAGTACTTC.

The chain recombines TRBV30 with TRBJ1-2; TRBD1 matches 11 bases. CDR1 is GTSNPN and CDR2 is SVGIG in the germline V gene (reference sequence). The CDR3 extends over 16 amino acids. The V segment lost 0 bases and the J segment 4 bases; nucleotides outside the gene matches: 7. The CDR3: CAWSVSFGTGGYGYTF. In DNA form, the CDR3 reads TGTGCCTGGAGTGTATCATTCGGGACAGGGGGCTATGGCTACACCTTC.

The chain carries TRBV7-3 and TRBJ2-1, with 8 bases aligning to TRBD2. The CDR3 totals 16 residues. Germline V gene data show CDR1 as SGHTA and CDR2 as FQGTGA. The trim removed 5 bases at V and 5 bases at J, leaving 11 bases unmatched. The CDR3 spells CASSPFIAGPDNEQFF. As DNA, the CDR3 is TGTGCCAGCAGCCCCTTCATAGCGGGACCTGACAATGAGCAGTTCTTC. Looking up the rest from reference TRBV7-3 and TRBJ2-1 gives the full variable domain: GAGVSQTPSNKVTEKGKYVELRCDPISGHTALYWYRQSLGQGPEFLIYFQGTGAADDSGLPNDRFFAVRPEGSVSTLKIQRTERGDSAVYLCASSPFIAGPDNEQFFGPGTRLTVL.

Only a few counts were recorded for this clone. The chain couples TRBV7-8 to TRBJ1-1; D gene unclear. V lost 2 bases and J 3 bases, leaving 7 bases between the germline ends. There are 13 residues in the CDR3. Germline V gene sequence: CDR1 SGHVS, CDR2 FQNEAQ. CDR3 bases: TGTGCCAGCAGCTTAATGCTGGACACTGAAGCTTTCTTT. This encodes CASSLMLDTEAFF.

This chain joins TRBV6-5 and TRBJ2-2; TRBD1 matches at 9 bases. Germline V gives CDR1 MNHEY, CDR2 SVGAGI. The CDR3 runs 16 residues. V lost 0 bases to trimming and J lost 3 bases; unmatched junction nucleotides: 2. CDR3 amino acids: CASSYSRTGDTGELFF. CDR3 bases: TGTGCCAGCAGTTACTCGCGGACAGGGGACACCGGGGAGCTGTTTTTT.

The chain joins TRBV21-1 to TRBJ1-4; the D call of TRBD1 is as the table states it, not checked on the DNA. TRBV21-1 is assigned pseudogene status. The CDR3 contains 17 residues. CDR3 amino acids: CASSKAGQVTTNEKLFF. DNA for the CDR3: TGTGCCAGCAGCAAAGCGGGACAGGTTACAACTAATGAAAAACTGTTTTTT.

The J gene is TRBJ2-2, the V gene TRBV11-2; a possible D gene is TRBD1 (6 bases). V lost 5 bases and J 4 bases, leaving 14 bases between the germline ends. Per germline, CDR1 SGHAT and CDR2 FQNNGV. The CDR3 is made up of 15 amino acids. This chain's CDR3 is CASSSLQGTTGELFF. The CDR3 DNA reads TGTGCCAGCAGCAGTCTCCAGGGGACCACCGGGGAGCTGTTTTTT.

CDR3 loop: CASSPGPGGWMNYGYTF. In DNA, the CDR3 is TGTGCCAGCTCACCAGGGCCAGGGGGCTGGATGAACTATGGCTACACCTTC. The gene calls are TRBV18 and TRBJ1-2; TRBD1 matches 8 bases. CDR3 length: 17 amino acids. The germline gives CDR1 KGHSH, CDR2 LQKENI. V lost 2 bases and J lost 2; bases outside the gene matches: 10.

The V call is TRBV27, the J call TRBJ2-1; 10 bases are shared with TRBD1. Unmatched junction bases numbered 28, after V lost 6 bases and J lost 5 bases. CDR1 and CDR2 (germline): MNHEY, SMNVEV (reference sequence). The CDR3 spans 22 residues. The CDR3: CASRSDRGSLLGARWFDNEQFF. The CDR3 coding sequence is TGTGCCAGCAGATCGGACAGGGGGTCCCTTTTGGGGGCCCGGTGGTTCGACAATGAGCAGTTCTTC.

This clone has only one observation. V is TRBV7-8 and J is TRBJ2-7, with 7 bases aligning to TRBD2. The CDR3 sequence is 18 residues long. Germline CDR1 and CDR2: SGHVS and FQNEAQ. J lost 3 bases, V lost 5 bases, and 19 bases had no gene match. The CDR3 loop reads CASSQGLPTQTDFYEQYF. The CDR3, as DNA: TGTGCCAGCAGCCAGGGACTACCGACCCAAACAGACTTCTACGAGCAGTACTTC.